This T cell receptor (beta chain) was recovered during a study of blood T cell repertoires in COVID-19 (TCRdb year 2020). In the study overall: The collaborator samples originated in the United States, Italy and Spain and spanned the acute and convalescent phases of COVID-19. The prospective study material was composed of cDNA or gDNA derived from T cells, B-cell-depleted T cells, or PBMCs. The dataset comprised deeply sampled blood TCRbeta repertoires from subjects exposed to, actively infected with, or recovered from COVID-19. The repertoires were released in a freely available public database meant as a resource for research on the immune response to SARS-CoV-2. Samples came from the ongoing ImmuneRACE study (first 160 participants) plus 1,254 subjects from 6 global collaborators. A de-identified subject ID, COVID-19 status, age in years and sex were almost always included in the sample metadata. Where available, HLA class I and class II types were obtained from metadata supplied by the sample provider rather than from assay-based typing. Results and caveats for the whole study, not just this receptor: Clinical and demographic metadata were provided uncurated, with the amount varying by source and participant.

TCRbeta CDR3 regions were amplified from genomic DNA using the immunoSEQ Assay, a bias-controlled multiplex PCR. Per the authors' processing: The number of nucleated cells in each sample was estimated by amplification of reference gene primers within the assay. To quantify the absolute abundance of each unique TCRbeta CDR3 rearrangement, sequence reads were collapsed and filtered. Productive Simpson clonality was computed per sample as the square root of Simpson's diversity index over productive rearrangements. The table comes from immuneACCESS by way of TCRdb, which keeps in-frame sequences with V and J called. Part of the clones is missing from these tables; in studies checked, under half for an unresolved V gene and the rest for unknown reasons. D and trimming were read from the DNA, whereas the V and J calls and clone size are those reported in that table. The sample table lists approximately 270,000 clones, around 86% of them with a count of one. The ten largest clones add up to more than 1.5% of the sample.

This clone was recorded once. Its cognate antigen has yet to be identified. Qualities for individual bases were not recorded, and no much larger clone is one base off. The germline V end is reduced by 1 base and the J end by 2 bases; junction bases left unmatched: 14. Sequences MGHRA (CDR1) and YSYEKL (CDR2) are obtained from the germline V gene. Reading from cysteine to phenylalanine, the CDR3 counts 19 amino acids. Here the CDR3 DNA is all that survives: 57 bases in frame from base 1. In the prospective study, participants were about 18 to 95 years old, resided in about two dozen geographic areas of the United States, and were enrolled through a virtual design. In the prospective study, participants were assigned to cohorts based on the clinical history participants reported in a screening survey and a study questionnaire. Recovered participants in ImmuneRACE Cohort 3 were defined by two consecutive negative NP/OP PCR tests, clearance by a healthcare professional, or resolution of symptoms. In the prospective study, mobile phlebotomists collected whole blood, serum and a nasopharyngeal or oropharyngeal swab from each participant. Prospective study participants could optionally give additional blood draws and questionnaires over an approximately two-month period. Before DNA extraction, prospective study blood samples were shipped either frozen or at room temperature.

Sequencing was done on a sample of PBMCs or T cells enriched from blood (not recorded which). The sequence derives from a man aged 35-49 years who had recovered from COVID-19. In this chain, TRBV4-1 is recombined with TRBJ2-1; TRBD1 matches 7 bases in the middle. The CDR3 has the sequence CASSQANRGPGSPYNEQFF. The nucleotides are TGCGCCAGCAGCCAAGCTAACAGGGGCCCTGGTTCGCCCTACAATGAGCAGTTCTTC.